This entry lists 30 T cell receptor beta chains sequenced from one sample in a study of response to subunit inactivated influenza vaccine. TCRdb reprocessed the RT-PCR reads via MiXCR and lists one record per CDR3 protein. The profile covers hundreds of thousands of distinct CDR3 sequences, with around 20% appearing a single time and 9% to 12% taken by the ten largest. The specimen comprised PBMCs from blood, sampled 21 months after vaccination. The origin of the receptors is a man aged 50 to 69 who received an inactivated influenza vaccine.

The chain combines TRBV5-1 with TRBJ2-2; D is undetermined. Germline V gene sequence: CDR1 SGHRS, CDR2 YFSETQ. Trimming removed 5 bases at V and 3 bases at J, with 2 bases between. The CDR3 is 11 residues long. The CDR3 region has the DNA TGCGCCAGCAGGGACACCGGGGAGCTGTTTTTT. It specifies CASRDTGELFF.

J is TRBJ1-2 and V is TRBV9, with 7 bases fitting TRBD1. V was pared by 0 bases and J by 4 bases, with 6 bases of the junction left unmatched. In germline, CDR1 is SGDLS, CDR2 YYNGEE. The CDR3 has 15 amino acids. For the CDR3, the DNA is TGTGCCAGCAGCGTAGACGCAGGGGGGCTCTATGGCTACACCTTC. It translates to CASSVDAGGLYGYTF.

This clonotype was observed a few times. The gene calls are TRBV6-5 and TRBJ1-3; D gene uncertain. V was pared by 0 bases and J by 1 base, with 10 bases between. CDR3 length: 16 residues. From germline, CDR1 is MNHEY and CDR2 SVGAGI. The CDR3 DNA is TGTGCCAGCAGTTACTCGACGCTGGGATCTGGAAACACCATATATTTT. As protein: CASSYSTLGSGNTIYF.

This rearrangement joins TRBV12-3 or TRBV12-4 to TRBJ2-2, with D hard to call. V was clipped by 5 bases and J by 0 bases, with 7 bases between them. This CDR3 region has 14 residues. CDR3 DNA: TGTGCCAGCAGTCCCGTCCCGAACACCGGGGAGCTGTTTTTT. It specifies CASSPVPNTGELFF.

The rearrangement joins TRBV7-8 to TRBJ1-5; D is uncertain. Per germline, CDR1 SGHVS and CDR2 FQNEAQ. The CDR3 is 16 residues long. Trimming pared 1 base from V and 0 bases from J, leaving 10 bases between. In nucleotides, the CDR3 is TGTGCCAGCAGCTTAGGAGGGTTCCATAGCAATCAGCCCCAGCATTTT. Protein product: CASSLGGFHSNQPQHF.

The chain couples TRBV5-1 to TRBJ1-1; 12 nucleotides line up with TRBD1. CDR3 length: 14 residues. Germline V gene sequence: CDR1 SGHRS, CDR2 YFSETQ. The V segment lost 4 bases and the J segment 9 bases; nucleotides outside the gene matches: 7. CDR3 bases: TGCGCCAGCAGCAACCGGGACAGGGGGCAGCAAGCTTTCTTT. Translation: CASSNRDRGQQAFF.

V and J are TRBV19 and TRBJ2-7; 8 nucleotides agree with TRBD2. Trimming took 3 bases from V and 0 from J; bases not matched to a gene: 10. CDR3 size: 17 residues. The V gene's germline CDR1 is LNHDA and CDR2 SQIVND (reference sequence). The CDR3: CASSISAGDLFSYEQYF. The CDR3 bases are TGTGCCAGTAGTATCTCAGCGGGGGACCTCTTCTCCTACGAGCAGTACTTC. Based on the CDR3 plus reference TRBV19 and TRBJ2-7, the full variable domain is DGGITQSPKYLFRKEGQNVTLSCEQNLNHDAMYWYRQDPGQGLRLIYYSQIVNDFQKGDIAEGYSVSREKKESFPLTVTSAQKNPTAFYLCASSISAGDLFSYEQYFGPGTRLTVT.

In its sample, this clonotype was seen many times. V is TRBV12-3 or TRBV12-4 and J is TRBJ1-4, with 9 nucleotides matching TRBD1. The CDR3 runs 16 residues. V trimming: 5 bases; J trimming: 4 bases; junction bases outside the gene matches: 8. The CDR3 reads CASSSKTGGVNEKLFF. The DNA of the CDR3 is TGTGCCAGCAGTAGCAAAACAGGGGGCGTTAATGAAAAACTGTTTTTT.

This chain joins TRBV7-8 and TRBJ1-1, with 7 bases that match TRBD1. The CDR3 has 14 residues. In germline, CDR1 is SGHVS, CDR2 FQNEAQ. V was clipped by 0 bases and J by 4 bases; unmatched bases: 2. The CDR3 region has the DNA TGTGCCAGCAGCTTAGCGCACAGGGGCACTGAAGCTTTCTTT. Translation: CASSLAHRGTEAFF.

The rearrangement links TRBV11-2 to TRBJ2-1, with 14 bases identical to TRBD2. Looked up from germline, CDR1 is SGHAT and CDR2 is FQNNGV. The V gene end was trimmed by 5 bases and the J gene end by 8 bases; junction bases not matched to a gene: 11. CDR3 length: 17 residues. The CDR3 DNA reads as TGTGCCAGCAGCAAGGTGGGGGGGACTAGCGGGAGTTATGAGCAGTTCTTC. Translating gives CASSKVGGTSGSYEQFF.

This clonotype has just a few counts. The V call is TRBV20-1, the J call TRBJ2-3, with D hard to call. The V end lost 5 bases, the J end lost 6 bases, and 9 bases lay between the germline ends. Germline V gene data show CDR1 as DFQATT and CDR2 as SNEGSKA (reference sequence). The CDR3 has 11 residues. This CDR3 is CSAGLEDTQYF. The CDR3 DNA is TGCAGTGCTGGGTTGGAGGATACGCAGTATTTT.

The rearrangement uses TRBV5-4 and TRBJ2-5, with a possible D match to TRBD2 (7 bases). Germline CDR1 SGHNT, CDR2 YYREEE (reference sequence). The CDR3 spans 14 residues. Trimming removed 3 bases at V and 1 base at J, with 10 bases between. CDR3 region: CASSSAGAQETQYF. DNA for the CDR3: TGTGCCAGCAGCTCGGCGGGGGCCCAAGAGACCCAGTACTTC.

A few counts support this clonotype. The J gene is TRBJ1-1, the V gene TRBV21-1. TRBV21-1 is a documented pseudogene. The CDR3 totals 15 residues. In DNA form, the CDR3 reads TGTGCCAGCAGCAAAGTTGAGGTCATGAACACTGAAGCTTTCTTT. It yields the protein CASSKVEVMNTEAFF.

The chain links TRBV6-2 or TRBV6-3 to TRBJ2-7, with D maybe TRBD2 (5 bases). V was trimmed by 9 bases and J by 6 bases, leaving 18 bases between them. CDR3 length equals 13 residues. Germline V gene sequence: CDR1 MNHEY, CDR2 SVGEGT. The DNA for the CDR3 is TGTGCCAGTTCAGACTACCCGGCGGGCGAGCAGTACTTC. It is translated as CASSDYPAGEQYF.

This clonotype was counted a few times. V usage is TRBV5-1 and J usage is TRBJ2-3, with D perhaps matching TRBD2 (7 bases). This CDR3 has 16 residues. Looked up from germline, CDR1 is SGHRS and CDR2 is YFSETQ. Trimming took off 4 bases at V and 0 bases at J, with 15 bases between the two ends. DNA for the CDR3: TGCGCCAGCAGCGGGCACGGGGGGCAGAGCACAGATACGCAGTATTTT. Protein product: CASSGHGGQSTDTQYF. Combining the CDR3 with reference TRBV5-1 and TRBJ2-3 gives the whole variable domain KAGVTQTPRYLIKTRGQQVTLSCSPISGHRSVSWYQQTPGQGLQFLFEYFSETQRNKGNFPGRFSGRQFSNSRSEMNVSTLELGDSALYLCASSGHGGQSTDTQYFGPGTRLTVL.

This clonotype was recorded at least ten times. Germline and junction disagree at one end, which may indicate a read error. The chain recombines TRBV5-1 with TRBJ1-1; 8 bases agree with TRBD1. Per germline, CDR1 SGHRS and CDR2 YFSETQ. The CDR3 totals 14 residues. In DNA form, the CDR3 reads TGTGCCAGCAGCCTCCAGGGGGCCAACACTGAAGCTTTCTTT. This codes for CASSLQGANTEAFF.

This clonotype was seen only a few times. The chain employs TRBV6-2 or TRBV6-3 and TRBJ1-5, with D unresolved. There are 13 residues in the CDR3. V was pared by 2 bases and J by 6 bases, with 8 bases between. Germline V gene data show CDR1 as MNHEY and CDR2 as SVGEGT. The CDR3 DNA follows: TGTGCCAGCAGTTACAAGGGATTTCAGCCCCAGCATTTT. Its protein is CASSYKGFQPQHF.

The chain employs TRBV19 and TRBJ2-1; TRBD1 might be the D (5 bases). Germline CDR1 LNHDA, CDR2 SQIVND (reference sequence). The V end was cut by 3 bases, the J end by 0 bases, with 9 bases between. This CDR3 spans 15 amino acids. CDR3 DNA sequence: TGTGCCAGTAGTATTTTCGACAGCTCCTACAATGAGCAGTTCTTC. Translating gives CASSIFDSSYNEQFF.

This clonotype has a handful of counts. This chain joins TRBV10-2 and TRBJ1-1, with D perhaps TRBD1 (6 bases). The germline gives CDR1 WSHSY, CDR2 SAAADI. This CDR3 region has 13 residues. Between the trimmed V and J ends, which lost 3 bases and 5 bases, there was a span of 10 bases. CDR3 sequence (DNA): TGCGCCAGCAGTGACAGGGGCTGGACTGAAGCTTTCTTT. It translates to CASSDRGWTEAFF.

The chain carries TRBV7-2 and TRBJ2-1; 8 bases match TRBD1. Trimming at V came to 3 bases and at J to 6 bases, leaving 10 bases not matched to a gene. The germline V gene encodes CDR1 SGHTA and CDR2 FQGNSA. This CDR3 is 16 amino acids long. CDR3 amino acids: CASSFQVATGVNEQFF. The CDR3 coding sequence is TGTGCCAGCAGCTTCCAGGTCGCGACAGGGGTCAATGAGCAGTTCTTC.

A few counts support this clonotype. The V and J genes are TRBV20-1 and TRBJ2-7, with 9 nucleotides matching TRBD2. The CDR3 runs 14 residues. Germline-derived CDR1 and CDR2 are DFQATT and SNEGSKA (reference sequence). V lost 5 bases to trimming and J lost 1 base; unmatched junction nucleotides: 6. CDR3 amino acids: CSADFSGRSYEQYF. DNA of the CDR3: TGCAGTGCTGACTTCAGCGGGAGGTCCTACGAGCAGTACTTC.

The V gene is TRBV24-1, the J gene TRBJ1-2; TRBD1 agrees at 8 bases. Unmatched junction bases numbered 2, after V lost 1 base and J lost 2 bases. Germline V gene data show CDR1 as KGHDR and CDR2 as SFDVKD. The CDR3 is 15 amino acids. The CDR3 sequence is CATSDFRQGNYGYTF. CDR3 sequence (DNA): TGTGCCACCAGTGATTTTCGACAGGGGAACTATGGCTACACCTTC.

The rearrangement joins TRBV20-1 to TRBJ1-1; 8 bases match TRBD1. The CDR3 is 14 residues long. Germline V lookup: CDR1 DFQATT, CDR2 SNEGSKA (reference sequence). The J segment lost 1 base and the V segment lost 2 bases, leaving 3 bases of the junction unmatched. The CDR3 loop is CSARKGQANTEAFF. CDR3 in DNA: TGCAGTGCTAGAAAGGGACAGGCGAACACTGAAGCTTTCTTT.

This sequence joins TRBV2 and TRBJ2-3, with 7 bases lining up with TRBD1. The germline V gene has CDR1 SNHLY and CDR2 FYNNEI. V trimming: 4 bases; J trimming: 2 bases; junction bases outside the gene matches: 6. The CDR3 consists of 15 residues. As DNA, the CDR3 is TGTGCCAGCAGTGGGACAGGTTATAACACAGATACGCAGTATTTT. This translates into CASSGTGYNTDTQYF.

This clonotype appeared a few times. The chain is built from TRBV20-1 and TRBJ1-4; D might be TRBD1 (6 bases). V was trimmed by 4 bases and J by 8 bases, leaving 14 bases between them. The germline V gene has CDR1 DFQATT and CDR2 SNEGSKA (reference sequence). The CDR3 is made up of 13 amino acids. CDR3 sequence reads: CSANHRDGEKLFF. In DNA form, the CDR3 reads TGCAGTGCTAACCACAGGGATGGGGAAAAACTGTTTTTT.

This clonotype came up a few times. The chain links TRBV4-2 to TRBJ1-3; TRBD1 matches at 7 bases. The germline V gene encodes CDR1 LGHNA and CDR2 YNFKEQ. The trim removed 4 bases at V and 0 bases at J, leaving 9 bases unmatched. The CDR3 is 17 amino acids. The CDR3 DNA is TGTGCCAGCAGCCGCGAGGGACAGAGTCGCTCTGGAAACACCATATATTTT. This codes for CASSREGQSRSGNTIYF.

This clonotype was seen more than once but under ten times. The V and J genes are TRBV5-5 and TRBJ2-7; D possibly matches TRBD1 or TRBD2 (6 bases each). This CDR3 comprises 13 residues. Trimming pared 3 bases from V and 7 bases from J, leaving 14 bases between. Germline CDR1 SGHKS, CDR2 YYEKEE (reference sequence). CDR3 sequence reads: CASSYIGGREQYF. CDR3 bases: TGTGCCAGCAGCTATATCGGGGGCAGAGAGCAGTACTTC.

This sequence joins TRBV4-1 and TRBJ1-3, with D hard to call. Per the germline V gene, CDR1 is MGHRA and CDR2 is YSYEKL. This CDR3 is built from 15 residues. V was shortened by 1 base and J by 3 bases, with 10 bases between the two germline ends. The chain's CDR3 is CASSQGWRGGNTIYF. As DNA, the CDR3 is TGCGCCAGCAGCCAAGGCTGGCGAGGTGGAAACACCATATATTTT.

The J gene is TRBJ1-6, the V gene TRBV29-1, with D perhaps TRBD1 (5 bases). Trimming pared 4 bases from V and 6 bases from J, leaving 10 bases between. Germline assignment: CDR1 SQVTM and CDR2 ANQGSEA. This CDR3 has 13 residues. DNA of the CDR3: TGCAGCGTTGCGGCAGGGTTTAATTCACCCCTCCACTTT. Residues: CSVAAGFNSPLHF.

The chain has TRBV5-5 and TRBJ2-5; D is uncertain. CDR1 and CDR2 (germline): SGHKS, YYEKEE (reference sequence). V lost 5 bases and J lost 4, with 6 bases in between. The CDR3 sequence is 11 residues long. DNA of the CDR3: TGTGCCAGCAGAGTTACAGAGACCCAGTACTTC. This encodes CASRVTETQYF.